These 8 T cell receptor beta chains originate from one sample sequenced in a study of OX40 agonist ivuxolimab in advanced cancers. Some clones are missing from TCRdb's copy, which holds only in-frame ones; the method was immunoSEQ multiplex PCR. The top ten hold roughly 2.1% of the sample, which has tens of thousands of clones, approximately 90% seen once. Sequences were derived from CD4+ or CD8+ T cells sorted from blood, sampled in a trial of the OX40 agonist ivuxolimab. The receptors shown here come from an adult with an advanced solid tumor such as melanoma, head and neck, liver or kidney cancer.

J is TRBJ2-7 and V is TRBV28; D not certain. The CDR3 is made up of 15 amino acids. V shed 3 bases and J shed 2 bases, with 14 bases lying between them. Germline values: CDR1 MDHEN, CDR2 SYDVKM. The DNA of the CDR3 is TGTGCCAGCAGTTTCGGTGGGGAAGCGACCTACGAGCAGTACTTC. Translating gives CASSFGGEATYEQYF.

The chain combines TRBV11-2 with TRBJ1-1, with 7 positions matching TRBD1. V shed 7 bases and J 4 bases; nucleotides not matched to a gene: 6. The CDR3 length is 13 residues. Germline lookup yields CDR1 SGHAT and CDR2 FQNNGV. The CDR3 DNA sequence: TGTGCCAGCACCGTCCCAGGGGGCACTGAAGCTTTCTTT. Translation: CASTVPGGTEAFF.

The rearrangement links TRBV27 to TRBJ1-5, with D possibly matching TRBD1 (5 bases). V was clipped by 2 bases and J by 2 bases, with 10 bases between them. The length of the CDR3 is 15 residues. The germline V gene has CDR1 MNHEY and CDR2 SMNVEV (reference sequence). DNA for the CDR3: TGTGCCAGCAGTTTAACGGGGCCTGGCAATCAGCCCCAGCATTTT. Translating gives CASSLTGPGNQPQHF.

A word on this clone: Other DNA sequences of this sample code for an identical CDR3. The V call is TRBV19, the J call TRBJ2-1; maybe TRBD1 (6 bases). The germline gives CDR1 LNHDA, CDR2 SQIVND (reference sequence). The V end lost 7 bases, the J end lost 4 bases, and 14 bases lay between the germline ends. CDR3 size: 14 residues. The CDR3 nucleotides are TGTGCCAGTAATCAGGGGCTAATATACAATGAGCAGTTCTTC. Amino acid sequence: CASNQGLIYNEQFF.

CDR3 loop: CASSFSGRGSTDTQYF. The CDR3 DNA is TGTGCCAGCAGCTTCTCCGGCCGGGGCAGCACAGATACGCAGTATTTT. This sequence joins TRBV5-6 and TRBJ2-3; the D gene could be TRBD1 or TRBD2 (5 bases each). This CDR3 has 16 residues. The V gene lost 2 bases and the J gene lost 0 bases, with 13 bases spanning the gap. CDR1 is SGHDT and CDR2 is YYEEEE in the germline V gene.

CDR3 in DNA: TGTGCCAGCAGTCCCAGCGGGAGGGGTGCCTACGAGCAGTACTTC. As protein: CASSPSGRGAYEQYF. The chain joins TRBV28 to TRBJ2-7, with 10 bases lining up with TRBD2. CDR1 and CDR2 (germline): MDHEN, SYDVKM. V shed 5 bases, J shed 2 bases, and the junction held 6 bases outside the gene matches. The CDR3 extends over 15 amino acids.

The chain couples TRBV15 to TRBJ1-2; D unresolved. V was shortened by 0 bases and J by 5 bases, with 4 bases between the two germline ends. Germline values: CDR1 LNHNV, CDR2 YYDKDF (reference sequence). The CDR3 totals 12 residues. CDR3 residues: CATSREAYGYTF. The CDR3 DNA is TGTGCCACCAGCAGAGAAGCATATGGCTACACCTTC.

This sequence joins TRBV5-1 and TRBJ2-3; tentative D call: TRBD1 (5 bases). Trimming removed 0 bases from V and 0 bases from J, with 5 bases in between. Germline assignment: CDR1 SGHRS and CDR2 YFSETQ. The length of the CDR3 is 14 residues. The CDR3 bases are TGCGCCAGCAGCTTGGGGACAAGCACAGATACGCAGTATTTT. Its protein is CASSLGTSTDTQYF. Based on the CDR3 plus reference TRBV5-1 and TRBJ2-3, the full variable domain is KAGVTQTPRYLIKTRGQQVTLSCSPISGHRSVSWYQQTPGQGLQFLFEYFSETQRNKGNFPGRFSGRQFSNSRSEMNVSTLELGDSALYLCASSLGTSTDTQYFGPGTRLTVL.